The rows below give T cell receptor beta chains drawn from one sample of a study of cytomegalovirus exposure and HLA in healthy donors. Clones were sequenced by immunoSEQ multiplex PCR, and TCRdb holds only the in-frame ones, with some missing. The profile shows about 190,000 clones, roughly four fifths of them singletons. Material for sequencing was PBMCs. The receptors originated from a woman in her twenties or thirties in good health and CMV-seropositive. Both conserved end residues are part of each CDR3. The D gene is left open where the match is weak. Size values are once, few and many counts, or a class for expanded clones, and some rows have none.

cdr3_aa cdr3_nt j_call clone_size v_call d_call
CASSLWSGEAYEQYF TGTGCCAGCAGCTTATGGTCCGGGGAGGCGTACGAGCAGTACTTC TRBJ2-7 . TRBV11-1 .
CASSPQGTEAFF TGTGCCAGCAGTCCCCAGGGCACTGAAGCTTTCTTT TRBJ1-1 . TRBV6-1 .
CASSPRLSTEAFF TGTGCCAGCAGTCCTCGGTTGTCCACTGAAGCTTTCTTT TRBJ1-1 . TRBV6-1 .
CASSKDSEKLFF TGTGCCAGCAGTAAGGACAGTGAAAAACTGTTTTTT TRBJ1-4 . TRBV28 .
CASSLRREVGTDTQYF TGCGCCAGCAGCTTGAGGCGGGAGGTGGGCACAGATACGCAGTATTTT TRBJ2-3 . TRBV5-1 TRBD2
CASSLNRESGYTF TGTGCCAGCAGCTTGAACAGGGAGAGCGGCTACACCTTC TRBJ1-2 . TRBV5-5 .
CASSEAPGQLYEQYF TGTGCCAGCAGTGAAGCCCCGGGACAGCTCTACGAGCAGTACTTC TRBJ2-7 . TRBV6-1 TRBD1
CASSLAAGRDRELFF TGTGCCAGCAGCTTGGCGGCGGGCCGGGACAGGGAGCTGTTTTTT TRBJ2-2 few TRBV5-4 .
CATSRDVYNLKAGDTEAFF TGTGCCACCAGCAGAGATGTGTACAATCTTAAGGCGGGCGACACTGAAGCTTTCTTT TRBJ1-1 . TRBV15 .
CASSLTTSGRDNEQFF TGTGCCAGTAGTCTCACGACTAGCGGGAGAGACAATGAGCAGTTCTTC TRBJ2-1 . TRBV19 TRBD2
CAAQSPQETQYF TGTGCCGCACAAAGTCCCCAAGAGACCCAGTACTTC TRBJ2-5 . TRBV28 .
CSVEGQRKYGEAFF TGCAGCGTTGAAGGGCAGCGGAAATACGGTGAAGCTTTCTTT TRBJ1-1 . TRBV29-1 .
CASSLRGQFTEAFF TGTGCCAGCAGTTTAAGGGGGCAGTTTACTGAAGCTTTCTTT TRBJ1-1 . TRBV28 TRBD1
CASSLAQDRSQYF TGTGCCAGCAGCTTAGCGCAGGACAGGTCTCAGTACTTC TRBJ2-7 . TRBV11-2 TRBD1
CASSYSDRDGYTF TGTGCCAGCAGTTACTCGGACAGGGATGGCTACACCTTC TRBJ1-2 . TRBV6-5 TRBD1
CASSYSREKLFF TGTGCCAGCAGTTACTCACGGGAAAAACTGTTTTTT TRBJ1-4 . TRBV6-6 .
CASSKDSGRTTNEQFF TGTGCCAGCAGCAAAGATAGCGGGAGAACTACCAATGAGCAGTTCTTC TRBJ2-1 . TRBV21-1 .
CASSAQGLETQYF TGTGCCAGCTCAGCTCAGGGATTGGAGACCCAGTACTTC TRBJ2-5 . TRBV18 .
CASSLLYRDYEQYF TGTGCCAGCAGCTTACTTTACCGGGACTACGAGCAGTACTTC TRBJ2-7 . TRBV11-2 .
CASSDSEFGEQFF TGTGCCAGCAGTGACTCAGAGTTCGGTGAGCAGTTCTTC TRBJ2-1 . TRBV6-4 .
CSVDRGGNTIYF TGCAGCGTTGACAGGGGCGGAAACACCATATATTTT TRBJ1-3 few TRBV29-1 .
CASSLTGSSYEQYF TGTGCCAGCAGCTTGACAGGTAGCTCCTACGAGCAGTACTTC TRBJ2-7 . TRBV6-5 .
CASSLGRGQTGNTIYF TGCGCCAGCAGCTTGGGGAGGGGGCAAACAGGAAACACCATATATTTT TRBJ1-3 few TRBV5-1 TRBD1
CASSLRASGRAEYTQYF TGTGCCAGCAGTTTAAGGGCTAGCGGGAGGGCCGAGTATACGCAGTATTTT TRBJ2-3 once TRBV27 TRBD2
CASSQDRGQRYTIYNEQFF TGCGCCAGCAGCCAAGATCGAGGACAAAGATACACAATATACAATGAGCAGTTCTTC TRBJ2-1 . TRBV4-1 .
CASSISVLYEQYF TGTGCCAGTAGTATCTCGGTCCTCTACGAGCAGTACTTC TRBJ2-7 . TRBV19 .
CASSDRGAYGYTF TGTGCCAGCAGCGACAGGGGTGCCTATGGCTACACCTTC TRBJ1-2 once TRBV6-1 TRBD1
CASGYGRNTEAFF TGTGCCAGCGGCTACGGGAGGAACACTGAAGCTTTCTTT TRBJ1-1 . TRBV28 .
CASSVGLAGDEQFF TGTGCCAGCAGCGTGGGACTAGCGGGCGATGAGCAGTTCTTC TRBJ2-1 once TRBV5-4 TRBD2
CASSYGGEQYF TGTGCCAGCAGTTACGGCGGCGAGCAGTACTTC TRBJ2-7 . TRBV6-6 .
CASSARWGTGSGNTIYF TGTGCCAGCAGCGCCCGGTGGGGGACAGGGAGCGGAAACACCATATATTTT TRBJ1-3 . TRBV9 TRBD1
CASSLRDSYSQETQYF TGTGCCAGCAGCTTGCGGGACAGCTATTCACAAGAGACCCAGTACTTC TRBJ2-5 . TRBV7-9 .
CASSSTGGWSEKLFF TGTGCCAGCAGCTCTACAGGGGGCTGGAGTGAAAAACTGTTTTTT TRBJ1-4 . TRBV5-6 TRBD1
CASTGGLSTDTQYF TGTGCCAGCACGGGGGGACTTAGCACAGATACGCAGTATTTT TRBJ2-3 few TRBV9 TRBD2
CASSKTGIAVTANEKLFF TGTGCCAGCAGCAAAACAGGGATCGCGGTCACAGCTAATGAAAAACTGTTTTTT TRBJ1-4 . TRBV27 .
CASGHGTDPYNEQFF TGTGCCAGCGGCCACGGGACAGACCCCTACAATGAGCAGTTCTTC TRBJ2-1 many TRBV11-2 TRBD1
CASSKNSQETQYF TGTGCCAGTAGTAAGAATAGCCAAGAGACCCAGTACTTC TRBJ2-5 . TRBV19 .
CASSQGGGEQFF TGTGCCAGCAGCCAAGGGGGAGGTGAGCAGTTCTTC TRBJ2-1 . TRBV16 .
CASSESGSPNRGNTIYF TGTGCCAGCAGTGAAAGCGGCAGCCCTAATAGAGGAAACACCATATATTTT TRBJ1-3 . TRBV2 .
CASSLTSRADTQYF TGTGCCAGCAGTTTAACCTCCCGGGCAGATACGCAGTATTTT TRBJ2-3 few TRBV27 .
CASSPQGYTEASF TGTGCCAGCAGCCCTCAGGGGTACACTGAGGCTTCCTTT TRBJ1-1 few TRBV7-6 .
CASSPIAGPYEQYF TGTGCCAGCAGCCCCATAGCGGGGCCCTACGAGCAGTACTTC TRBJ2-7 . TRBV7-2 TRBD2
CASRRLSSYEQYF TGTGCCAGCCGTCGCCTGAGCTCCTACGAGCAGTACTTC TRBJ2-7 . TRBV6-5 .
CASSLWHGGETQYF TGTGCCAGCAGCCTCTGGCATGGTGGAGAGACCCAGTACTTC TRBJ2-5 . TRBV11-1 .
CASRDRGQSTEAFF TGTGCCAGCAGGGACAGGGGACAAAGCACTGAAGCTTTCTTT TRBJ1-1 . TRBV28 TRBD1
CASSRGQGASYEQYF TGTGCCAGCAGTAGGGGACAGGGGGCCTCCTACGAGCAGTACTTC TRBJ2-7 . TRBV27 TRBD1
CASSLARLAGGVETQYF TGCGCCAGCAGCTTGGCGAGGCTAGCGGGAGGAGTAGAGACCCAGTACTTC TRBJ2-5 . TRBV5-1 TRBD2
CASEASGSQEQFF TGTGCCAGCGAGGCTAGCGGGAGCCAGGAGCAGTTCTTC TRBJ2-1 . TRBV11-2 TRBD2
CASSLAQNSPLHF TGTGCCAGCAGCTTAGCGCAGAATTCACCCCTCCACTTT TRBJ1-6 . TRBV7-6 .
CASSGSRGDQPQHF TGTGCCAGCAGCGGCAGTAGAGGAGATCAGCCCCAGCATTTT TRBJ1-5 . TRBV2 .
CASSPRGGTEAFF TGTGCCAGCAGCCCCCGGGGTGGCACTGAAGCTTTCTTT TRBJ1-1 few TRBV27 .
CASTRTGLSYEQYF TGTGCCAGCACCCGGACAGGACTCTCCTACGAGCAGTACTTC TRBJ2-7 . TRBV11-2 TRBD1
CASSLSEGARETQYF TGTGCCAGCAGTTTATCGGAGGGGGCGCGGGAGACCCAGTACTTC TRBJ2-5 once TRBV27 .
CASSYSASGRRNEQFF TGTGCCAGCAGTTACTCGGCTAGCGGGAGGAGAAATGAGCAGTTCTTC TRBJ2-1 . TRBV6-5 TRBD2
CASSQDPGLAGAGELFF TGCGCCAGCAGCCAAGACCCGGGACTAGCGGGAGCCGGGGAGCTGTTTTTT TRBJ2-2 few TRBV4-1 TRBD2